This T cell receptor (beta chain) was observed in a study of cytomegalovirus exposure and HLA in healthy donors. Points from the study as a whole: It was reported that the classifier diagnosed cytomegalovirus status with high specificity and sensitivity in both the original and validation cohorts. Accurate prediction of HLA-A and HLA-B alleles (for most subjects) was reportedly achieved from TCR beta sequences. Rare sequences made up most TCRs, while some public TCRs were found in many donors.

PCR involved 60 Vbeta and 13 Jbeta primers. The data were produced by immunoSEQ multiplex PCR, yet TCRdb's version contains in-frame clones alone and is incomplete. The sample lists fewer than 85,000 clones, around three quarters occurring once. This clone was observed a single time. Its specificity is not known. The CDR3 runs to 14 residues. CDR1 and CDR2 (germline): SGHDT, YYEEEE. Trimming removed 3 bases from V and 3 bases from J, with 10 bases in between. The chain links TRBV5-6 to TRBJ2-4; D is possibly TRBD2 (6 bases). Material for sequencing was PBMCs. This TCR came from a male donor in good health and CMV-seropositive. As DNA, the CDR3 is TGTGCCAGCAGCTCCGGGACTGTCAAAAACATTCAGTACTTC. Its protein product is CASSSGTVKNIQYF. Drawing the rest from reference TRBV5-6 and TRBJ2-4, the complete variable domain is DAGVTQSPTHLIKTRGQQVTLRCSPKSGHDTVSWYQQALGQGPQFIFQYYEEEERQRGNFPDRFSGHQFPNYSSELNVNALLLGDSALYLCASSSGTVKNIQYFGAGTRLSVL.